This is a list of T cell receptor beta chains from one sample in a study of cytomegalovirus exposure and HLA in healthy donors. Here immunoSEQ multiplex PCR was the method, and the copy in TCRdb shows in-frame clones only, minus some. The listing contains roughly 220,000 clones. Sequenced: PBMCs. Source of these receptors: a girl aged 2-10 years in good health and CMV-seropositive. Both conserved end residues are part of each CDR3. Each record gives: D gene, V gene, CDR3 protein. A D gene is named only where the DNA matches it firmly.

>TRBD1|TRBV28
CASSPGQGTETQYF
>TRBD1|TRBV13
CASSIIGQVNNEQFF
>TRBD2|TRBV6-1
CATRAGGDNEQFF
>-|TRBV6-5
CASRPGEEVTNEQFF
>-|TRBV7-9
CASSRSGTGNEQFF
>TRBD2|TRBV5-1
CASSSGTREDTQYF
>TRBD1|TRBV5-1
CASSFRQGNEAFF
>TRBD2|TRBV7-9
CASSPHYRRTSGSLHEQYF
>-|TRBV2
CASSDPPMGTTLPQHF
>-|TRBV5-1
CASSLASQGRLYEQFF
>-|TRBV28
CASSLGSSANEQFF
>-|TRBV7-9
CASSLALRQATNEKLFF
>TRBD2|TRBV28
CASLAGGGVDTQYF
>-|TRBV7-9
CASSLEGSAAFF
>TRBD1|TRBV6-1
CASNLDRRDNEKLFF
>TRBD2|TRBV7-7
CASSPAGFMDTGELFF
>TRBD1|TRBV27
CASSLGTGLNEQYF
>-|TRBV19
CASSIRKGGGSGANVLTF
>-|TRBV20-1
CSGRESYGYTF
>-|TRBV6-5
CASTQRRGAEAFF
>TRBD2|TRBV28
CASRGAGDPSSYNEQFF
>-|TRBV2
CASSAPGAGSYNEQFF
>-|TRBV7-2
CASSLFQAGSNEKLFF
>-|TRBV5-1
CASSLDRAREKLFF
>-|TRBV4-2
CASSPLSAGANEQFF
>TRBD1|TRBV7-6
CASSFSQGSRDYGYTF
>-|TRBV18
CASSPPGRSGYDGYTF
>-|TRBV5-1
CASSGDTSVTGELFF
>TRBD2|TRBV11-3
CASSLVPSGSVGEQFF
>-|TRBV6-7
CASSFRTGTSGNTIYF
>TRBD2|TRBV10-3
CAIRLAGSGELFF
>TRBD2|TRBV28
CASRHIGQGSTSGRGVGEQFF